This record concerns one T cell receptor (beta chain) sequence. It has no known antigen specificity. No much larger clone is present one base from it, and per-base qualities are unavailable. The sample's time point label is to be understood as: baseline before first vaccination. Vaccinee samples were obtained from the UK trials COV001 and COV002, which included a single-blind randomized controlled phase 2/3 trial of AZD1222 (ChAdOx1 nCoV-19) in healthy adults. For TCRbeta chain sequencing, PBMC samples from trial participants were taken at day 0 and at day 28 after the second dose. The data were taken from a study of T cell responses to AZD1222 COVID-19 vaccine (dated by TCRdb to about 2021). Study-wide context: AZD1222 recipients given second doses at about 4 weeks or at about 12 weeks were pooled, since spike-specific TCR depth and breadth were not found to differ between the two schedules. TCR sequencing was performed for roughly 250 trial participants, of whom some 200 were given two doses of AZD1222 and some 25 were given two doses of MenACWY control vaccine. Trial participants were enrolled into age subgroups of 18-55, 56-69 and 70-plus years, which contained around 150, 29 and 61 TCR-sequenced participants, respectively.

The CDR3 regions of human TCRbeta chains were analyzed by immunosequencing. The authors processed their data as follows. Repertoire TCRs were matched against a reference library of SARS-CoV-2-specific TCRs generated with the MIRA antigen-specificity platform. Breadth was defined as the fraction of unique TCRs that were SARS-CoV-2-associated. Depth was defined as the fraction of total T cells that were SARS-CoV-2-associated. Each spike-specific TCR was assigned to its reactive spike region and to a CD4 or CD8 class using the MIRA data. Log10-transformed breadth and depth values were compared by one-way ANOVA with Sidak's multiple comparisons tests. The table comes from immuneACCESS by way of TCRdb, which keeps in-frame sequences with V and J called. Part of the clones is missing from these tables; in studies checked, under half for an unresolved V gene and the rest for unknown reasons. That table is the source of V, J and clone size, and D and trimming were worked out from the DNA. The sample table holds around 83,000 clones, of which about 91% were seen once. The ten largest clones add up to roughly 4.9% of the sample.

Overall study outcomes, separate from this receptor: Conclusions about previously exposed vaccinees were limited because only five to seven AZD1222 recipients were SARS-CoV-2 seropositive at baseline. Because no day 14 peak-response samples were available, repertoires were characterized only after the peak T cell response. Spike-specific TCR breadth and depth rose significantly after two AZD1222 doses compared with day 0 and with MenACWY recipients. The 56-69-year group was small, and its depth increase did not reach significance, likely because of low power. Nearly half of unique spike-specific TCRs reportedly recognized epitopes outside regions mutated in the B.1.351 and B.1.1.7 variants. Participants were mostly white British and included more females than males, and it was suggested by the authors that clonal diversity may have been underestimated. Vaccine-associated CD4 TCRs spanned the whole spike protein, with dominant responses in regions 160-218 and 743-854.

CDR1 and CDR2 are read off the germline V gene (reference sequence) as LNHDA and SQIVND. Cut back by 5 bases and 2 bases, the V and J ends lie 15 bases apart. The CDR3 starts with the cysteine, ends with the phenylalanine, and has 16 residues. Solely the CDR3 DNA is kept, with 48 bases framed from the first base. This receptor was obtained from an adult in good health. This specimen consisted of peripheral blood, obtained on day 0 of AZD1222 vaccination. This chain joins TRBV19 to TRBJ1-4; a weak D assignment points to TRBD1 (6 bases agree). The CDR3 protein: CASSPTVDSTNEKLFF. The sequenced DNA: TGTGCCAGTAGTCCCACGGTGGACAGTACTAATGAAAAACTGTTTTTT.